The 2 T cell receptor beta chains given below trace back to one sample, sequenced in a study of T cell responses to AZD1222 COVID-19 vaccine. TCRdb's copy holds only in-frame clones and misses some; the assay was immunoSEQ multiplex PCR. The sample includes fewer than 150,000 clones, roughly 90% of them seen just once. Source: peripheral blood, taken 28 days after the second AZD1222 dose. The receptors derive from an adult who received the AZD1222 COVID-19 vaccine.

The chain couples TRBV5-8 to TRBJ2-5; TRBD2 aligns across 14 bases. This CDR3 has 18 amino acids. Germline loops: CDR1 SGHTS, CDR2 YDEGEE. V lost 2 bases to trimming and J lost 5 bases; unmatched junction nucleotides: 11. CDR3 in amino acids: CASSLGVGLAGVGETQYF. The CDR3, as DNA: TGTGCCAGCAGCTTAGGAGTGGGACTAGCGGGAGTTGGGGAGACCCAGTACTTC.

The chain links TRBV2 to TRBJ1-2; D unclear. CDR3 size: 14 residues. V was cut by 5 bases and J by 2 bases, with 12 bases left in between. CDR1 and CDR2 (germline): SNHLY, FYNNEI. The CDR3 DNA reads as TGTGCCAGCAGTAGATCTGGGGTAAACTATGGCTACACCTTC. Amino acid sequence: CASSRSGVNYGYTF.